These 23 T cell receptor beta chains were sequenced from one sample in a study of CD8 T cells in Susac syndrome. The RNA input was about 0.45 to 1 ug, and it was reverse transcribed with random hexamers. TCRdb reanalysed the immunoSEQ multiplex PCR reads using MiXCR and keeps one entry per CDR3 protein. This table has around 120,000 distinct CDR3 sequences, 85% to 95% appearing once. Sequenced: CD4+ T cells from PBMCs. The receptors here all came from a human donor with multiple sclerosis.

V and J are TRBV27 and TRBJ2-5; no clear D. The V gene's germline CDR1 is MNHEY and CDR2 SMNVEV (reference sequence). V lost 5 bases and J 5 bases, leaving 12 bases between the germline ends. This CDR3 has 13 amino acids. DNA of the CDR3: TGTGCCAGCAGTCGAGGATCTGGGGAGACCCAGTACTTC. Translation: CASSRGSGETQYF.

The CDR3 region is CSAFTGGAGYTF. CDR3 coding DNA: TGCAGCGCGTTCACAGGGGGCGCAGGCTACACCTTC. J is TRBJ1-2 and V is TRBV29-1; 9 bases align to TRBD1. The CDR3 extends over 12 amino acids. Germline V CDR1 and CDR2: SQVTM, ANQGSEA. V shed 7 bases, J shed 8 bases, and the junction held 8 bases outside the gene matches.

This clonotype showed up just a few times. The chain combines TRBV9 with TRBJ1-2; D perhaps matches TRBD1 (5 bases). V was shortened by 0 bases and J by 4 bases, with 10 bases between the two germline ends. In germline, CDR1 is SGDLS, CDR2 YYNGEE. The CDR3 is 14 amino acids. CDR3 bases: TGTGCCAGCAGCGTAGGAGGGGAGGTCTATGGCTACACCTTC. It encodes CASSVGGEVYGYTF.

The J gene is TRBJ2-5, the V gene TRBV4-1, with 12 positions matching TRBD2. The CDR3 is 16 amino acids. Trimming removed 4 bases from V and 0 bases from J; junction bases left unmatched: 3. Germline V gene lookup returns CDR1 MGHRA and CDR2 YSYEKL. This CDR3 reads CASSLTSGGYQETQYF. Written as DNA, the CDR3 is TGCGCCAGCAGCCTAACTAGCGGGGGGTACCAAGAGACCCAGTACTTC.

As DNA, the CDR3 is TGTGCCAGCAGCCACCGCCGGGGGAACACCGGGGAGCTGTTTTTT. Residues: CASSHRRGNTGELFF. The rearrangement links TRBV6-5 to TRBJ2-2, with D perhaps TRBD2 (5 bases). Germline CDR1 and CDR2: MNHEY and SVGAGI. The ends were cut back, 6 bases at V and 1 base at J, with 12 bases in the middle. This CDR3 has 15 residues.

This clonotype was observed a single time. The chain is built from TRBV27 and TRBJ2-1; 8 bases are shared with TRBD2. V trimming: 6 bases; J trimming: 4 bases; junction bases outside the gene matches: 11. The CDR3 is made up of 16 amino acids. Germline V gene data show CDR1 as MNHEY and CDR2 as SMNVEV (reference sequence). The CDR3 DNA is TGTGCCAGCAGCCAAGAGAGCGGGGGTTTGTACAATGAGCAGTTCTTC. This translates into CASSQESGGLYNEQFF.

The chain recombines TRBV15 with TRBJ2-4; D could derive from TRBD1 or TRBD2 (5 bases each). Germline V gene data show CDR1 as LNHNV and CDR2 as YYDKDF (reference sequence). Trimming took 1 base from V and 9 from J, leaving 16 bases between them. This CDR3 region has 15 residues. The CDR3: CATSRGGSEGTIQYF. The CDR3, as DNA: TGTGCCACCAGCAGAGGCGGATCCGAAGGGACCATTCAGTACTTC.

CDR3 amino acids: CASNVGAGTGELFF. In nucleotides, the CDR3 is TGTGCCAGCAACGTGGGGGCCGGCACCGGGGAGCTGTTTTTT. This chain connects TRBV6-5 to TRBJ2-2; possible D gene TRBD1, 6 bases. From germline, CDR1 is MNHEY and CDR2 SVGAGI. The CDR3 is 14 amino acids. V shed 7 bases and J shed 4 bases, with 13 bases lying between them.

V is TRBV6-1 and J is TRBJ2-7, with D perhaps matching TRBD1 (5 bases). V lost 6 bases, J lost 4 bases, and 16 bases lay in between. This CDR3 is built from 14 residues. Germline CDR1 is MNHNS and CDR2 is SASEGT. The CDR3 sequence is CASSLRRDNYEQYF. The CDR3 DNA sequence: TGTGCCAGCAGCTTACGCAGGGATAATTACGAGCAGTACTTC.

The genes are TRBV14 and TRBJ2-2; 8 bases line up with TRBD1. V shed 0 bases, J shed 3 bases, and the junction held 12 bases outside the gene matches. The length of the CDR3 is 19 residues. The V gene's germline CDR1 is SGHDN and CDR2 FVKESK. CDR3 nucleotide sequence: TGTGCCAGCAGCCAAGATGGGGGCTCAGGGGGCCTACACACCGGGGAGCTGTTTTTT. This codes for CASSQDGGSGGLHTGELFF.

As regards this clonotype: One junction end does not reproduce the germline sequence, and a read error may be involved. This chain uses TRBV2 with TRBJ2-7; 8 nucleotides align to TRBD1. Germline CDR1 is SNHLY and CDR2 is FYNNEI. The CDR3 is 11 residues long. The CDR3 sequence is CASSEEGQEDF. CDR3 in DNA: TGTGCCAGCAGTGAAGAGGGACAGGAGGACTTC.

This chain links TRBV6-1 with TRBJ2-1; 11 bases are a match to TRBD1. This CDR3 is 17 amino acids long. The trim removed 6 bases at V and 7 bases at J, leaving 14 bases unmatched. Germline CDR1 reads MNHNS; CDR2 reads SASEGT. CDR3 DNA sequence: TGTGCCAGCAGAGATCCAACCGGGACAGGGGGTTGGAATGAGCAGTTCTTC. As protein: CASRDPTGTGGWNEQFF.

The chain combines TRBV18 with TRBJ2-2; D remains unclear. The CDR3 consists of 18 residues. The ends were cut back, 1 base at V and 7 bases at J, with 22 bases in the middle. Germline V gives CDR1 KGHSH, CDR2 LQKENI. DNA of the CDR3: TGTGCCAGCTCACCACGCCCGGTAACCACACTGGGCCACGGGGAGCTGTTTTTT. Translating it yields CASSPRPVTTLGHGELFF.

The count of this clonotype is one. The J gene is TRBJ1-2, the V gene TRBV3-1; the D is unclear. Germline CDR1 reads LGHDT; CDR2 reads YNNKEL (reference sequence). CDR3 length: 14 residues. V was shortened by 4 bases and J by 1 base, with 10 bases between the two germline ends. CDR3 loop: CASSPQNYNYGYTF. The CDR3 DNA reads TGTGCCAGCAGCCCCCAAAATTATAACTATGGCTACACCTTC.

The CDR3 coding sequence is TGTGCCAGCAGCCTACAGGGGGCACGTGAAAAACTGTTTTTT. This gives the protein CASSLQGAREKLFF. This chain connects TRBV12-3 or TRBV12-4 to TRBJ1-4; 9 bases align to TRBD1. The V and J ends lost 6 bases and 7 bases, in that order; junction bases with no gene match: 6. The CDR3 runs to 14 residues.

CDR3 DNA sequence: TGTGCCAGCAAGGACCCCGCAGGGACCACAGATACGCAGTATTTT. Its translation: CASKDPAGTTDTQYF. The genes are TRBV6-6 and TRBJ2-3; either TRBD1 or TRBD2 may supply D (5 bases each). The CDR3 runs 15 residues. Germline assignment: CDR1 MNHNY and CDR2 SVGAGI (reference sequence). V was trimmed by 7 bases and J by 2 bases, leaving 16 bases between them.

V is TRBV2 and J is TRBJ2-7; 13 bases are a match to TRBD2. CDR3 length equals 14 residues. V lost 10 bases to trimming and J lost 0 bases; unmatched junction nucleotides: 3. Germline values: CDR1 SNHLY, CDR2 FYNNEI. In nucleotides, the CDR3 is TGTGCCACCGGACTAGCGGGGGCCTCCTACGAGCAGTACTTC. It is translated as CATGLAGASYEQYF.

The V call is TRBV11-1, the J call TRBJ1-2; weak D call: TRBD1 (5 bases). CDR3 length: 14 amino acids. Germline V lookup: CDR1 SGHAT, CDR2 FQDESV (reference sequence). Trimming pared 5 bases from V and 2 bases from J, leaving 12 bases between. The DNA of the CDR3 is TGTGCCAGCAGCCGAATCGACAGAAACTATGGCTACACCTTC. It specifies CASSRIDRNYGYTF.

V and J are TRBV30 and TRBJ1-1, with 7 bases lining up with TRBD1. This CDR3 is built from 15 residues. Looked up from germline, CDR1 is GTSNPN and CDR2 is SVGIG (reference sequence). The V gene end was trimmed by 3 bases and the J gene end by 8 bases; junction bases not matched to a gene: 15. The CDR3: CAWSVGDRVEAEAFF. CDR3 nucleotides: TGTGCCTGGAGCGTAGGCGACAGGGTCGAAGCCGAAGCTTTCTTT.

This chain joins TRBV27 and TRBJ2-7; D is possibly TRBD1 (5 bases). CDR1 and CDR2 (germline): MNHEY, SMNVEV (reference sequence). V gave up 5 bases and J gave up 4 bases, with 12 bases separating them. The CDR3 extends over 13 amino acids. The CDR3 region is CASSRGPRYEQYF. Here the CDR3 DNA reads TGTGCCAGCAGTAGGGGCCCACGGTACGAGCAGTACTTC.

The chain uses TRBV7-2 and TRBJ2-1; D is possibly TRBD1 or TRBD2 (5 bases each). Trimming left V 5 bases short and J 5 bases short, with 10 bases between. The length of the CDR3 is 13 residues. CDR1 is SGHTA and CDR2 is FQGNSA in the germline V gene. The CDR3 region has the DNA TGTGCCAGCAGCCGGGACCAAAACAATGAGCAGTTCTTC. This encodes CASSRDQNNEQFF.

The chain carries TRBV12-5 and TRBJ1-1; D gene uncertain. The CDR3 runs 18 residues. The germline gives CDR1 LGHNT, CDR2 FRNRAP. V was pared by 2 bases and J by 1 base, with 20 bases between. The CDR3 is CASGLLEGGFLRNTEAFF. CDR3 nucleotides: TGTGCTAGTGGTTTGCTCGAAGGAGGCTTCCTTCGGAACACTGAAGCTTTCTTT. The full variable domain, completed using reference TRBV12-5 and TRBJ1-1, is DARVTQTPRHKVTEMGQEVTMRCQPILGHNTVFWYRQTMMQGLELLAYFRNRAPLDDSGMPKDRFSAEMPDATLATLKIQPSEPRDSAVYFCASGLLEGGFLRNTEAFFGQGTRLTVV.

The CDR3 region is CASSGLTGATNSPLHF. In nucleotides, the CDR3 is TGTGCCAGCAGTGGGTTAACAGGAGCTACTAATTCACCCCTCCACTTT. This chain uses TRBV6-1 with TRBJ1-6; tentative D call: TRBD1 (5 bases). V lost 4 bases and J lost 6, with 16 bases in between. The germline V gene encodes CDR1 MNHNS and CDR2 SASEGT. The CDR3 covers 16 residues.